This entry lists 23 T cell receptor beta chains sequenced from one sample in a study of response to subunit inactivated influenza vaccine (dated by TCRdb to the late 2010s). Library generation was performed with RT-PCR. The reads were generated on an Illumina HiSeq 2500. Starting from the raw public reads, TCRdb applied fastp trimming at Q25, assembled clones with MiXCR and retained in-frame beta chains. Rows with a matching CDR3 protein are joined into one entry that keeps the most common DNA and genes. Recorded for this sample are hundreds of thousands of distinct CDR3 sequences; 10% to 15% of them occurred a single time. Of the sample, 10% is held by the ten largest clones. The source was PBMCs from blood, collected on the day of vaccination. These receptors were taken from a man aged 50-59 years who received an inactivated influenza vaccine. Donor details come from another sample of the same person, matched by shared clones.

The V call is TRBV3-1, the J call TRBJ2-7, with D possibly being TRBD2 (5 bases). CDR1 and CDR2 (germline): LGHDT, YNNKEL (reference sequence). The V and J ends lost 1 base and 0 bases respectively, with 16 bases between them. This CDR3 has 17 residues. In DNA form, the CDR3 reads TGTGCCAGCAGCCAAGCCCTATCAGCGGTGAGCTCCTACGAGCAGTACTTC. This translates into CASSQALSAVSSYEQYF.

The chain links TRBV10-3 to TRBJ2-7; possible D gene TRBD1, 7 bases. V lost 9 bases to trimming and J lost 1 base, with 16 bases between them. Germline loops: CDR1 ENHRY, CDR2 SYGVKD. This CDR3 spans 14 amino acids. The DNA of the CDR3 is TGTGCCATTAAGCAGGGGGGTGGGTCCTACGAGCAGTACTTC. This gives the protein CAIKQGGGSYEQYF.

The chain combines TRBV11-2 with TRBJ2-7, with TRBD2 as a possible D gene (6 bases). This CDR3 has 14 amino acids. The germline gives CDR1 SGHAT, CDR2 FQNNGV. Trimming cost V 4 bases and J 6 bases, with 16 bases left between them. CDR3 sequence (DNA): TGTGCCAGCAGCTCCGGGACTCCCCCCAGCGAGCAGTACTTC. It yields the protein CASSSGTPPSEQYF.

This clonotype was detected a few times. The CDR3 sequence is CASSQDPTAITNEKLFF. The CDR3 region has the DNA TGCGCCAGCAGCCAAGACCCGACAGCAATTACCAATGAAAAACTGTTTTTT. The V and J genes are TRBV4-3 and TRBJ1-4; maybe TRBD1 (5 bases). CDR1 is LGHNA and CDR2 is YSLEER in the germline V gene. The CDR3 is 17 residues long. The V end lost 0 bases, the J end lost 5 bases, and 16 bases lay between the germline ends.

This chain connects TRBV4-3 to TRBJ2-5; D is ambiguous. Germline V lookup: CDR1 LGHNA, CDR2 YSLEER. V shed 0 bases and J shed 0 bases, with 5 bases lying between them. This CDR3 has 14 residues. DNA for the CDR3: TGCGCCAGCAGCCAAGATCTTTACCAAGAGACCCAGTACTTC. This sequence encodes CASSQDLYQETQYF.

This clonotype was found a few times. The chain joins TRBV5-5 to TRBJ2-1, with D unresolved. Per the germline V gene, CDR1 is SGHKS and CDR2 is YYEKEE (reference sequence). The germline V and J ends were trimmed by 1 base and 3 bases, with 11 bases remaining between them. CDR3 length equals 15 residues. The CDR3 is CASSLRPLDYNEQFF. CDR3 nucleotide sequence: TGTGCCAGCAGCTTGAGACCGTTGGACTACAATGAGCAGTTCTTC. Combining the CDR3 with reference TRBV5-5 and TRBJ2-1 gives the whole variable domain DAGVTQSPTHLIKTRGQQVTLRCSPISGHKSVSWYQQVLGQGPQFIFQYYEKEERGRGNFPDRFSARQFPNYSSELNVNALLLGDSALYLCASSLRPLDYNEQFFGPGTRLTVL.

This clonotype has a count of ten or more. The V call is TRBV12-3 or TRBV12-4, the J call TRBJ1-5; unclear D gene. CDR3 length equals 12 residues. V lost 5 bases and J 5 bases, leaving 7 bases between the germline ends. The CDR3 nucleotides read TGTGCCAGCAGTCCTTCCGATCAGCCCCAGCATTTT. This sequence encodes CASSPSDQPQHF.

The table lists this clonotype with a few counts. The J gene is TRBJ1-3, the V gene TRBV7-6; no clear D gene. CDR1 SGHVS and CDR2 FNYEAQ come from the germline V gene. V gave up 1 base and J gave up 0 bases, with 4 bases separating them. This CDR3 is built from 14 residues. The CDR3 bases are TGTGCCAGCAGCTTAGAGTACTCTGGAAACACCATATATTTT. The encoded protein is CASSLEYSGNTIYF.

This clonotype was observed a few times. J is TRBJ2-4 and V is TRBV5-8, with 8 nucleotides matching TRBD1. The CDR3 runs 16 residues. In germline, CDR1 is SGHTS, CDR2 YDEGEE. With 6 bases clipped from V and 3 bases from J, the junction kept 11 bases outside the gene matches. The CDR3 nucleotides read TGTGCCAGCAACCTAGGACAGGGCGATTACAAAAACATTCAGTACTTC. This translates into CASNLGQGDYKNIQYF.

V gene TRBV10-3 combines with J gene TRBJ1-5, with 8 bases identical to TRBD1. This CDR3 spans 15 amino acids. Germline V CDR1 and CDR2: ENHRY, SYGVKD. V lost 2 bases to trimming and J lost 5 bases; unmatched junction nucleotides: 5. The CDR3 DNA sequence: TGTGCCATCAGTGAGGGTGGGACAGGCGATCAGCCCCAGCATTTT. Its translation is CAISEGGTGDQPQHF.

This clonotype was recorded many times. The CDR3 nucleotides read TGCAGCGTTCTCGGGAGCCTCACAAAAACGTACAATGAGCAGTTCTTC. Encoded protein: CSVLGSLTKTYNEQFF. The V and J genes are TRBV29-1 and TRBJ2-1; D possibly corresponds to TRBD2 (6 bases). CDR1 and CDR2 from the germline V gene are SQVTM and ANQGSEA. The CDR3 spans 16 residues. With 5 bases removed from V and 4 bases from J, the gap between germline ends came to 21 bases.

This clonotype was detected a few times. The V and J genes are TRBV5-1 and TRBJ2-5; D might be TRBD2 (5 bases). Germline CDR1 reads SGHRS; CDR2 reads YFSETQ. The CDR3 has 15 amino acids. Trimming stripped 0 bases from V and 4 bases from J, with 13 bases between. CDR3 DNA: TGCGCCAGCAGCTTGGTACAGTCCGGAGGAGAGACCCAGTACTTC. Its translation is CASSLVQSGGETQYF.

Only a few counts were recorded for this clonotype. The chain is built from TRBV5-5 and TRBJ2-1; the D is unclear. V lost 7 bases and J 3 bases, leaving 11 bases between the germline ends. This CDR3 has 13 residues. Germline V CDR1 and CDR2: SGHKS, YYEKEE (reference sequence). CDR3 DNA: TGTGCCAGCTTATTCGACATCTACAATGAGCAGTTCTTC. Its translation: CASLFDIYNEQFF.

The gene calls are TRBV5-1 and TRBJ2-3; 8 bases fit TRBD1. The CDR3 is made up of 15 amino acids. CDR1 is SGHRS, CDR2 YFSETQ, per germline. Trimming cost V 6 bases and J 3 bases; bases outside gene matches: 9. CDR3 nucleotides: TGCGCCAGCACCCTGGGAACAGGGGGAACAGATACGCAGTATTTT. Translating it yields CASTLGTGGTDTQYF.

The chain uses TRBV10-3 and TRBJ2-7, with 7 bases aligning to TRBD2. This CDR3 region has 16 residues. V was clipped by 6 bases and J by 2 bases; unmatched bases: 13. The germline gives CDR1 ENHRY, CDR2 SYGVKD. The CDR3 DNA sequence: TGTGCCATCAGGACCGAGGGGAGGGCCGGAACCTACGAGCAGTACTTC. It encodes CAIRTEGRAGTYEQYF.

This clonotype came up many times. The chain uses TRBV12-3 or TRBV12-4 and TRBJ2-3; TRBD2 matches at 8 bases. Trimming at V came to 7 bases and at J to 4 bases, leaving 4 bases not matched to a gene. The CDR3 has 13 amino acids. DNA of the CDR3: TGTGCCAGCATGTCGCGGGGGGCAGATACGCAGTATTTT. Protein: CASMSRGADTQYF.

V is TRBV29-1 and J is TRBJ2-2; TRBD1 matches 7 bases. The V gene's germline CDR1 is SQVTM and CDR2 ANQGSEA. The CDR3 totals 15 residues. With 5 bases clipped from V and 0 bases from J, the junction kept 6 bases outside the gene matches. CDR3 coding DNA: TGCAGCGTTACGACAGGGCGCCCGAACACCGGGGAGCTGTTTTTT. Translating it yields CSVTTGRPNTGELFF.

This clonotype was seen at least ten times. The chain uses TRBV5-1 and TRBJ2-5; no clear D. Germline-derived CDR1 and CDR2 are SGHRS and YFSETQ. Trimming removed 0 bases at V and 5 bases at J, with 8 bases between. The CDR3 totals 13 residues. In DNA, the CDR3 is TGCGCCAGCAGCTTGGACCTTTGGGAGACCCAGTACTTC. Translating it yields CASSLDLWETQYF. The complete variable domain, with remaining parts taken from reference TRBV5-1 and TRBJ2-5, reads KAGVTQTPRYLIKTRGQQVTLSCSPISGHRSVSWYQQTPGQGLQFLFEYFSETQRNKGNFPGRFSGRQFSNSRSEMNVSTLELGDSALYLCASSLDLWETQYFGPGTRLLVL.

The chain recombines TRBV10-3 with TRBJ2-7; D ambiguous. Germline CDR1 and CDR2: ENHRY and SYGVKD. V dropped 5 bases and J dropped 2 bases, with 13 bases sitting between them. This CDR3 region has 14 residues. CDR3 protein: CAISTGPNPYEQYF. The CDR3 DNA reads as TGTGCCATCAGTACTGGACCAAACCCCTACGAGCAGTACTTC.

This clonotype was observed a handful of times. The junction departs from the called germline gene at one end, perhaps through a read error. The J gene is TRBJ1-2, the V gene TRBV19; 9 positions agree with TRBD1. Germline CDR1 is LNHDA and CDR2 is SQIVND (reference sequence). There are 14 residues in the CDR3. As DNA, the CDR3 is TGTGCCAGTAGTACGCGTCCCGGGACAGGGAGCAGGGCCTTC. Protein: CASSTRPGTGSRAF.

The chain uses TRBV3-1 and TRBJ2-1; D is unresolved. The germline V gene has CDR1 LGHDT and CDR2 YNNKEL (reference sequence). Trimming stripped 3 bases from V and 5 bases from J, with 17 bases between. This CDR3 spans 16 amino acids. The CDR3: CASSHLGRQVNNEQFF. The DNA for the CDR3 is TGTGCCAGCAGCCACCTAGGTCGTCAGGTAAACAATGAGCAGTTCTTC.

This clonotype was seen more than once but under ten times. In nucleotides, the CDR3 is TGTGCCAGTAGTATGGGTTTCGGATACGAGCAGTACTTC. Amino acid sequence: CASSMGFGYEQYF. The rearrangement uses TRBV19 and TRBJ2-7; no firm D call. V lost 3 bases and J lost 4, with 10 bases in between. The germline V gene has CDR1 LNHDA and CDR2 SQIVND (reference sequence). The CDR3 runs to 13 residues. The variable domain in full, with the rest retrieved from reference TRBV19 and TRBJ2-7, is DGGITQSPKYLFRKEGQNVTLSCEQNLNHDAMYWYRQDPGQGLRLIYYSQIVNDFQKGDIAEGYSVSREKKESFPLTVTSAQKNPTAFYLCASSMGFGYEQYFGPGTRLTVT.

This clonotype was seen only a few times. The chain uses TRBV12-3 or TRBV12-4 and TRBJ1-1, with a tentative D call TRBD1 (5 bases). CDR3 length: 14 amino acids. V lost 2 bases and J lost 6, with 13 bases in between. The CDR3 here is CASSLKVGVAEAFF. The CDR3, as DNA: TGTGCCAGCAGTTTAAAGGTGGGGGTCGCTGAAGCTTTCTTT.